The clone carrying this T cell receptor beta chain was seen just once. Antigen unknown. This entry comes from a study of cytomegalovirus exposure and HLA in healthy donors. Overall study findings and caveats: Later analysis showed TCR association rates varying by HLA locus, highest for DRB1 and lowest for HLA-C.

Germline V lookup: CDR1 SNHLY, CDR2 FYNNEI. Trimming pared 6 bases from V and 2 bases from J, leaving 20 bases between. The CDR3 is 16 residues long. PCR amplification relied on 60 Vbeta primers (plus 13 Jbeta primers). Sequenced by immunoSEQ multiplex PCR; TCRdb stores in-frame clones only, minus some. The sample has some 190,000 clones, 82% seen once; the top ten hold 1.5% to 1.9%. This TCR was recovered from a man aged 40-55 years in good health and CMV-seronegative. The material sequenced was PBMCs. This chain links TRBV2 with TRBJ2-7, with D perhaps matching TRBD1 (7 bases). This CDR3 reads CASRQGATGRTYEQYF. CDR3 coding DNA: TGTGCCAGCAGGCAAGGGGCGACAGGGAGGACCTACGAGCAGTACTTC.